These 26 T cell receptor beta chains came from one sample sequenced in a study of cytomegalovirus exposure and HLA in healthy donors. 60 Vbeta and 13 Jbeta primers were used in PCR. The protocol was immunoSEQ multiplex PCR, while the TCRdb copy is restricted to in-frame clones and leaves out a portion. There are about 180,000 clones in the sample; around four fifths occur only once, and 1.5% to 2% lies in the top ten. Sample: PBMCs. Receptors were obtained from a woman aged 25-40 years in good health and CMV-seronegative.

This chain joins TRBV6-5 and TRBJ1-1; D not certain. This CDR3 comprises 12 residues. V lost 6 bases, J lost 5 bases, and 10 bases lay in between. Germline V gene sequence: CDR1 MNHEY, CDR2 SVGAGI. The CDR3 is CASSPGRTEAFF. DNA of the CDR3: TGTGCCAGCAGCCCGGGTCGGACTGAAGCTTTCTTT.

V and J are TRBV6-5 and TRBJ1-4, with a tentative D call TRBD1 (5 bases). V shed 4 bases and J shed 7 bases, with 16 bases lying between them. Germline lookup yields CDR1 MNHEY and CDR2 SVGAGI. The CDR3 is made up of 15 amino acids. CDR3 DNA: TGTGCCAGCAGTTCCAGCGGGGGGACCGGTGAAAAACTGTTTTTT. This sequence encodes CASSSSGGTGEKLFF.

The J gene is TRBJ2-7, the V gene TRBV11-3; tentative D call: TRBD2 (7 bases). The CDR3 totals 13 residues. V lost 8 bases and J lost 6, with 17 bases in between. Germline lookup yields CDR1 SGHNT and CDR2 YENEEA. CDR3 loop: CASGWGGAGEQYF. DNA for the CDR3: TGTGCCAGCGGCTGGGGGGGGGCCGGCGAGCAGTACTTC.

V is TRBV5-1 and J is TRBJ2-1, with 7 bases aligning to TRBD2. The CDR3 consists of 15 residues. Germline CDR1 is SGHRS and CDR2 is YFSETQ. The trim removed 3 bases at V and 5 bases at J, leaving 8 bases unmatched. CDR3 amino acids: CASSSLSGTNNEQFF. CDR3 nucleotides: TGCGCCAGCAGCTCATTAAGCGGGACCAACAATGAGCAGTTCTTC.

The rearrangement uses TRBV5-1 and TRBJ1-3; maybe TRBD1 (5 bases). The V end was cut by 0 bases, the J end by 0 bases, with 10 bases between. The CDR3 consists of 16 residues. Germline loops: CDR1 SGHRS, CDR2 YFSETQ. DNA for the CDR3: TGCGCCAGCAGCTTGGAGCAGGGCCTCTCTGGAAACACCATATATTTT. Translated: CASSLEQGLSGNTIYF.

V usage is TRBV7-2 and J usage is TRBJ2-3; unclear D gene. V lost 0 bases, J lost 8 bases, and 18 bases lay in between. Per the germline V gene, CDR1 is SGHTA and CDR2 is FQGNSA. This CDR3 region has 16 residues. CDR3 coding DNA: TGTGCCAGCAGCTTAGCGGTCTCCCCCCGCCCCGGTACGCAGTATTTT. Protein sequence: CASSLAVSPRPGTQYF.

In its sample, this clone was seen a few times. The V gene is TRBV19, the J gene TRBJ2-5, with TRBD2 matching 10 bases. This CDR3 region has 16 residues. CDR1 is LNHDA and CDR2 is SQIVND in the germline V gene (reference sequence). The V segment lost 3 bases and the J segment 2 bases; nucleotides outside the gene matches: 6. This chain's CDR3 is CASSIVAGGTQETQYF. CDR3 coding DNA: TGTGCCAGTAGTATTGTAGCGGGGGGAACACAAGAGACCCAGTACTTC.

The V and J genes are TRBV5-4 and TRBJ2-1, with a possible D match to TRBD2 (6 bases). The germline gives CDR1 SGHNT, CDR2 YYREEE (reference sequence). Between the trimmed V and J ends, which lost 1 base and 5 bases, there was a span of 10 bases. This CDR3 has 14 residues. This chain's CDR3 is CASSLRGFNNEQFF. CDR3 nucleotide sequence: TGTGCCAGCAGCTTGCGGGGGTTCAACAATGAGCAGTTCTTC.

The rearrangement links TRBV4-2 to TRBJ1-5; 8 bases fit TRBD1. V was pared by 2 bases and J by 3 bases, with 6 bases of the junction left unmatched. CDR3 size: 16 residues. The germline V gene has CDR1 LGHNA and CDR2 YNFKEQ. CDR3 in DNA: TGTGCCAGCAGCCAATACCGACAGGGGACCAATCAGCCCCAGCATTTT. Its protein is CASSQYRQGTNQPQHF.

The CDR3 sequence is CASSQLVVETQYF. The CDR3 nucleotides are TGTGCCAGCAGCCAACTAGTGGTTGAGACCCAGTACTTC. The chain uses TRBV7-9 and TRBJ2-5; D perhaps matches TRBD2 (5 bases). The V gene lost 5 bases and the J gene lost 5 bases, with 12 bases spanning the gap. From germline, CDR1 is SEHNR and CDR2 FQNEAQ (reference sequence). This CDR3 contains 13 residues.

Notes on this clone: The junction does not match germline at one end; this may be a read error. The chain uses TRBV7-9 and TRBJ2-1, with TRBD2 matching 8 bases. The CDR3 is 13 residues long. Germline assignment: CDR1 SEHNR and CDR2 FQNEAQ (reference sequence). The CDR3, as DNA: TGTGCCAGCAGCTTAGCTGAGCGGGGGCTTAGGGTCTTC. It encodes CASSLAERGLRVF.

As concerns this clone: Distinct nucleotide sequences in the sample also encode this CDR3. The chain recombines TRBV9 with TRBJ1-1, with a possible D match to TRBD1 (5 bases). Germline-derived CDR1 and CDR2 are SGDLS and YYNGEE. This CDR3 region has 15 residues. Trimming cost V 0 bases and J 2 bases, with 11 bases left between them. The CDR3 DNA follows: TGTGCCAGCAGCGTAGGCGGGGCAGTAAACACTGAAGCTTTCTTT. It encodes CASSVGGAVNTEAFF.

Points on this clone: Mismatch with germline at one junction end may stem from a read error. Written as DNA, the CDR3 is TGTGCCAGTAGTACCGCCGGGACAGCAGCAAGTTTT. Protein sequence: CASSTAGTAASF. This rearrangement joins TRBV19 to TRBJ1-4; 7 bases align to TRBD1. Germline V gene lookup returns CDR1 LNHDA and CDR2 SQIVND (reference sequence). This CDR3 comprises 12 residues.

The rearrangement joins TRBV15 to TRBJ1-2, with a possible D match to TRBD1 (5 bases). V was shortened by 1 base and J by 8 bases, with 11 bases between the two germline ends. Germline V CDR1 and CDR2: LNHNV, YYDKDF (reference sequence). The CDR3 runs 13 residues. CDR3 coding DNA: TGTGCCACCAGCAGAGGAACGGGGGACGGCTACACCTTC. Translated, it gives CATSRGTGDGYTF.

This chain uses TRBV30 with TRBJ1-5; D is uncertain. V gave up 3 bases and J gave up 0 bases, with 9 bases separating them. Germline V lookup: CDR1 GTSNPN, CDR2 SVGIG (reference sequence). CDR3 size: 14 residues. This CDR3 reads CAWSPEGSNQPQHF. The CDR3 DNA is TGTGCCTGGAGCCCGGAGGGTAGCAATCAGCCCCAGCATTTT.

V is TRBV27 and J is TRBJ1-5, with D perhaps TRBD1 (6 bases). Trimming cost V 5 bases and J 1 base, with 9 bases left between them. CDR1 MNHEY and CDR2 SMNVEV come from the germline V gene (reference sequence). There are 14 residues in the CDR3. CDR3 nucleotides: TGTGCCAGCAGTCTACAGGGAAGCAATCAGCCCCAGCATTTT. Translation gives CASSLQGSNQPQHF.

The chain is built from TRBV14 and TRBJ2-1; TRBD2 matches at 13 bases. This CDR3 has 15 residues. Losses at the gene ends were 1 base for V and 7 bases for J; bases not matched to a gene: 1. CDR1 is SGHDN and CDR2 is FVKESK in the germline V gene. The CDR3 sequence is CASSQALAGGNEQFF. CDR3 nucleotide sequence: TGTGCCAGCAGCCAAGCACTAGCGGGGGGGAATGAGCAGTTCTTC. The complete variable domain, with remaining parts taken from reference TRBV14 and TRBJ2-1, reads EAGVTQFPSHSVIEKGQTVTLRCDPISGHDNLYWYRRVMGKEIKFLLHFVKESKQDESGMPNNRFLAERTGGTYSTLKVQPAELEDSGVYFCASSQALAGGNEQFFGPGTRLTVL.

The rearrangement uses TRBV15 and TRBJ1-4; D possibly corresponds to TRBD1 (5 bases). The CDR3 is made up of 15 amino acids. V dropped 0 bases and J dropped 13 bases, with 18 bases sitting between them. The V gene's germline CDR1 is LNHNV and CDR2 YYDKDF (reference sequence). CDR3 amino acids: CATSRERGIMSRLFF. Here the CDR3 DNA reads TGTGCCACCAGCAGAGAAAGGGGAATAATGAGTCGACTGTTTTTT.

The V gene is TRBV2, the J gene TRBJ1-1; D perhaps matches TRBD1 (5 bases). The CDR3 contains 13 residues. Trimming shortened V by 9 bases and J by 5 bases, and 16 bases separated the two germline ends. Germline V gene lookup returns CDR1 SNHLY and CDR2 FYNNEI. CDR3 sequence: CARAQAGQTEAFF. The CDR3 DNA reads as TGTGCCAGAGCTCAGGCAGGGCAGACTGAAGCTTTCTTT.

The chain links TRBV10-3 to TRBJ2-2, with D possibly matching TRBD1 (6 bases). The germline gives CDR1 ENHRY, CDR2 SYGVKD. V lost 3 bases and J 6 bases, leaving 11 bases between the germline ends. The CDR3 is 14 amino acids. This chain's CDR3 is CAISDNGGPGELFF. CDR3 bases: TGTGCCATCAGTGATAATGGGGGCCCCGGGGAGCTGTTTTTT.

This clone showed up just once. The rearrangement uses TRBV5-1 and TRBJ1-1; D remains unclear. CDR3 length: 14 residues. Germline V CDR1 and CDR2: SGHRS, YFSETQ. V lost 2 bases and J 0 bases, leaving 8 bases between the germline ends. The CDR3 loop is CASSFTAMNTEAFF. CDR3 in DNA: TGCGCCAGCAGCTTTACAGCCATGAACACTGAAGCTTTCTTT. Full variable domain (outside the CDR3, taken from reference TRBV5-1 and TRBJ1-1): KAGVTQTPRYLIKTRGQQVTLSCSPISGHRSVSWYQQTPGQGLQFLFEYFSETQRNKGNFPGRFSGRQFSNSRSEMNVSTLELGDSALYLCASSFTAMNTEAFFGQGTRLTVV.

This clone appeared a few times. This rearrangement joins TRBV5-1 to TRBJ1-5, with D hard to call. Germline V gene sequence: CDR1 SGHRS, CDR2 YFSETQ. The CDR3 runs 14 residues. Trimming shortened V by 1 base and J by 4 bases, and 9 bases separated the two germline ends. The CDR3 region has the DNA TGCGCCAGCAGCTTGTATAGTTTAAATCAGCCCCAGCATTTT. Translation: CASSLYSLNQPQHF. The full variable domain, completed using reference TRBV5-1 and TRBJ1-5, is KAGVTQTPRYLIKTRGQQVTLSCSPISGHRSVSWYQQTPGQGLQFLFEYFSETQRNKGNFPGRFSGRQFSNSRSEMNVSTLELGDSALYLCASSLYSLNQPQHFGDGTRLSIL.

The chain links TRBV4-3 to TRBJ1-3, with D unclear. The CDR3 is 17 amino acids. Trimming removed 0 bases from V and 0 bases from J, with 12 bases in between. Germline CDR1 is LGHNA and CDR2 is YSLEER. The CDR3 nucleotides are TGCGCCAGCAGCCAAGATCTAAGACTGGACTCTGGAAACACCATATATTTT. Protein sequence: CASSQDLRLDSGNTIYF.

The chain has TRBV7-8 and TRBJ1-2; D is possibly TRBD1 (5 bases). This CDR3 is built from 12 residues. V was pared by 0 bases and J by 7 bases, with 6 bases between. CDR1 and CDR2 (germline): SGHVS, FQNEAQ. CDR3 protein: CASSLATVGYTF. The CDR3 DNA follows: TGTGCCAGCAGCTTAGCGACAGTTGGCTACACCTTC.

This chain uses TRBV9 with TRBJ1-6, with 7 bases lining up with TRBD1. J lost 6 bases, V lost 8 bases, and 5 bases had no gene match. The CDR3 loop spans 13 amino acids. CDR1 is SGDLS and CDR2 is YYNGEE in the germline V gene. The CDR3 spells CASRQGFNSPLHF. The CDR3 DNA reads TGTGCCAGTAGACAGGGATTTAATTCACCCCTCCACTTT. Combining the CDR3 with reference TRBV9 and TRBJ1-6 gives the whole variable domain DSGVTQTPKHLITATGQRVTLRCSPRSGDLSVYWYQQSLDQGLQFLIQYYNGEERAKGNILERFSAQQFPDLHSELNLSSLELGDSALYFCASRQGFNSPLHFGNGTRLTVT.

There are a few counts of this clone. The chain couples TRBV7-8 to TRBJ2-1, with D possibly matching TRBD2 (5 bases). Germline CDR1 and CDR2: SGHVS and FQNEAQ. CDR3 length equals 15 residues. V shed 5 bases and J shed 7 bases, with 18 bases lying between them. The CDR3 coding sequence is TGTGCCAGCAGCCTGCTTAGCGCAACGGAAAATGAGCAGTTCTTC. This gives the protein CASSLLSATENEQFF.